The rows below give T cell receptor beta chains drawn from one sample of a study of CD8+ T cells in alopecia areata. Profiling relied on immunoSEQ multiplex PCR, and the TCRdb table lists in-frame clones only, not all of them. The table has about 140,000 clones, 86% seen once. The input for sequencing was CD8+ T cells sorted from blood, taken at week 4, from a patient treated with tofacitinib. The source of these receptors is a human donor with alopecia areata. CDR3s include the opening cysteine and the closing phenylalanine or tryptophan. D genes are given only for firm matches. Part of the rows lack a size; the others show once, few, many or a class for expanded clones.

TRBD2 | - | TRBJ2-1 | TRBV5-6 | CASSLASGDRDEQFF | TGTGCCAGCAGCTTGGCCAGCGGGGATAGGGATGAGCAGTTCTTC
- | once | TRBJ2-1 | TRBV6-1 | CASSESAGVGNEQFF | TGTGCCAGCAGTGAGAGTGCAGGTGTAGGGAATGAGCAGTTCTTC
TRBD2 | - | TRBJ2-3 | TRBV7-9 | CASSQLAAGNTQYF | TGTGCCAGCAGTCAACTAGCGGCGGGAAATACGCAGTATTTT
- | - | TRBJ1-1 | TRBV7-9 | CASSGLALEAFF | TGTGCCAGCAGCGGTTTGGCCCTTGAAGCTTTCTTT
TRBD1 | - | TRBJ1-1 | TRBV5-1 | CASLHRQGGEAFF | TGCGCCAGCCTACACAGACAGGGAGGCGAAGCTTTCTTT
TRBD1 | - | TRBJ1-1 | TRBV15 | CATSTSGGTEAFF | TGTGCCACCAGCACTTCAGGGGGCACTGAAGCTTTCTTT
TRBD2 | - | TRBJ2-2 | TRBV30 | CAWGAGGLRTGTGELFF | TGTGCCTGGGGAGCGGGAGGGCTTCGTACAGGCACCGGGGAGCTGTTTTTT
- | - | TRBJ2-7 | TRBV5-4 | CASSPTESYGQYF | TGTGCCAGCAGCCCGACCGAGTCCTACGGGCAGTACTTC
TRBD2 | - | TRBJ2-1 | TRBV9 | CASSGTYGTKNEQFF | TGTGCCAGCAGCGGGACTTACGGGACTAAGAATGAGCAGTTCTTC
TRBD2 | - | TRBJ2-7 | TRBV7-9 | CASSHGLAGAYEQYF | TGTGCCAGCAGCCACGGACTAGCGGGTGCCTACGAGCAGTACTTC
- | - | TRBJ2-3 | TRBV4-1 | CASSHPQLSDTQYF | TGCGCCAGCAGCCATCCTCAACTCTCAGATACGCAGTATTTT
- | - | TRBJ2-2 | TRBV7-2 | CASSHPPQMTSTGELFF | TGTGCCAGCAGCCACCCCCCCCAGATGACTAGTACCGGGGAGCTGTTTTTT
- | - | TRBJ2-1 | TRBV30 | CAWSVSEQFF | TGTGCCTGGAGCGTAAGCGAGCAGTTCTTC
- | - | TRBJ1-2 | TRBV29-1 | CSVDRDRPYGYTF | TGCAGCGTTGACAGGGATCGGCCCTATGGCTACACCTTC
- | - | TRBJ2-1 | TRBV18 | CASSPPEGVNEQFF | TGTGCCAGCTCACCACCGGAAGGGGTCAATGAGCAGTTCTTC
- | - | TRBJ2-1 | TRBV10-3 | CAISETGSEQFF | TGTGCCATCAGTGAGACCGGGAGCGAGCAGTTCTTC
- | - | TRBJ2-3 | TRBV7-9 | CASRESRADTQYF | TGTGCCAGCAGAGAATCCCGGGCAGATACGCAGTATTTT
TRBD2 | - | TRBJ2-3 | TRBV29-1 | CSVDSAGVPDTQYF | TGCAGCGTTGACTCCGCGGGAGTCCCAGATACGCAGTATTTT
TRBD2 | - | TRBJ2-5 | TRBV27 | CASSLFSGTQETQYF | TGTGCCAGCAGTTTGTTTAGCGGGACCCAAGAGACCCAGTACTTC
- | - | TRBJ2-1 | TRBV4-1 | CASSQGTFRRENEQFF | TGCGCCAGCAGCCAAGGGACGTTCCGGCGGGAAAATGAGCAGTTCTTC
- | once | TRBJ2-3 | TRBV27 | CASSLYPLTDTQYF | TGTGCCAGCAGTTTATATCCCCTCACAGATACGCAGTATTTT
TRBD2 | - | TRBJ2-3 | TRBV29-1 | CSVGSFKSGTSARDTQYF | TGCAGCGTCGGAAGCTTCAAATCCGGGACTAGCGCGAGGGATACGCAGTATTTT
- | - | TRBJ2-3 | TRBV29-1 | CSVEDPVRDGTDTQYF | TGCAGCGTTGAAGATCCCGTCAGGGATGGCACAGATACGCAGTATTTT
- | few | TRBJ1-3 | TRBV11-2 | CASSRPGTLSGGNTIYF | TGTGCCAGCAGCCGCCCGGGGACCCTAAGTGGTGGAAACACCATATATTTT
- | - | TRBJ2-5 | TRBV9 | CASSAMTGSSSETQYF | TGTGCCAGCAGCGCTATGACAGGCTCCTCGTCGGAGACCCAGTACTTC